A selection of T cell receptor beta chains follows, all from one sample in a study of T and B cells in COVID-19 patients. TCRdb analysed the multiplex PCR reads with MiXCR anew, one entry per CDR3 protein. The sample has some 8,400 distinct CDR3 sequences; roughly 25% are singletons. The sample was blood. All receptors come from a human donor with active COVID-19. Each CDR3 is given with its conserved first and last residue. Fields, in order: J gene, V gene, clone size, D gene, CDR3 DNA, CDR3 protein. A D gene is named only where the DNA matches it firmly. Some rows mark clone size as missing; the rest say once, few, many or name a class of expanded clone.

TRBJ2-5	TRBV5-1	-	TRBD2	TGCGCCAGCAGCTTAAGGACTAGCGGGACGGAGACCCAGTACTTC	CASSLRTSGTETQYF
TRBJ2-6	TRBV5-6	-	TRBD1	TGTGCCAGCAGCACGACAGGGTTTTTCTCTGGGGCCAACGTCCTGACTTTC	CASSTTGFFSGANVLTF
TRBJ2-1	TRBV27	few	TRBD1	TGTGCCAGCAGTTTATATCCCAGGGGGCTGAATGAGCAGTTCTTC	CASSLYPRGLNEQFF
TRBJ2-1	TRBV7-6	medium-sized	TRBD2	TGTGCCAGCAGCCGCAGACTAGCGGGGGGGGTCAATGAGCAGTTCTTC	CASSRRLAGGVNEQFF
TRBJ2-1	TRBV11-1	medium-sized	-	TGTGCCAGCAGCTTCGGTCCTGAGCAGTTCTTC	CASSFGPEQFF
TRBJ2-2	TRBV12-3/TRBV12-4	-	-	TGTGCCAGCAGCGACGGTCCGGGACTGAACACCGGGGAGCTGTTTTTT	CASSDGPGLNTGELFF
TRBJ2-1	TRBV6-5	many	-	TGTGCCAGCAGTAGGACAGCCATAGGATACAATGAGCAGTTCTTC	CASSRTAIGYNEQFF
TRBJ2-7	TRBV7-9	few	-	TGTGCCAGCAGACTGGACAGTTCCTACGAGCAGTACTTC	CASRLDSSYEQYF
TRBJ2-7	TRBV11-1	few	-	TGTGCCAGCAGCCAAACTTTCCCGAGCTCCTACGAGCAGTACTTC	CASSQTFPSSYEQYF
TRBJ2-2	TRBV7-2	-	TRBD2	TGTGCCAGCAGCTTAGACGGGAGGGGGGAGCTGTTTTTT	CASSLDGRGELFF
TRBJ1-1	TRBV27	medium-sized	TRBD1	TGTGCCAGCAGGCCTCGACAGGGCCGGACTGAAGCTTTCTTT	CASRPRQGRTEAFF
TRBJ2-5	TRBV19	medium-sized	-	TGTGCCAGTAGTATAGCAAGGGGTACCCAAGAGACCCAGTACTTC	CASSIARGTQETQYF